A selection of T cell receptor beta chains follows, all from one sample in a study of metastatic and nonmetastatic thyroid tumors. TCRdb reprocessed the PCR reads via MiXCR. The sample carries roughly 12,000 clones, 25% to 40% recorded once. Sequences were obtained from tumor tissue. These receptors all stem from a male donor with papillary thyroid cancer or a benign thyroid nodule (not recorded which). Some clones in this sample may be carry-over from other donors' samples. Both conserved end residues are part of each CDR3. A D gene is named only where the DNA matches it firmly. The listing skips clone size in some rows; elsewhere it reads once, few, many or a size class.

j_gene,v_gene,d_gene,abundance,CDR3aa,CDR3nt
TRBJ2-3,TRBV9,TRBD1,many,CASSVAPLGQGLTDTQYF,TGTGCCAGCAGCGTAGCCCCTCTAGGACAGGGGCTTACAGATACGCAGTATTTT
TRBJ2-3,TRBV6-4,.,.,CASILSSGDTQYF,TGTGCCAGCATCCTAAGTAGTGGAGATACGCAGTATTTT
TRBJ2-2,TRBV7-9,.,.,CASSSTEGIVPELFF,TGTGCCAGCAGCTCTACGGAGGGGATCGTGCCTGAGCTGTTTTTT
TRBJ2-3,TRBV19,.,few,CATAGSTDTQYF,TGTGCCACCGCCGGATCCACAGATACGCAGTATTTT
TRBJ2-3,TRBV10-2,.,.,CASRGWETDTQYF,TGCGCCAGCAGGGGATGGGAAACAGATACGCAGTATTTT
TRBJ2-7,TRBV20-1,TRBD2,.,CSAHHGRGEQYF,TGCAGTGCTCATCATGGGAGGGGCGAGCAGTACTTC
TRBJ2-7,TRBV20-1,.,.,CSAREHRTYEQYF,TGCAGTGCTAGAGAACACAGGACCTACGAGCAGTACTTC
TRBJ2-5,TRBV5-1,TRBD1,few,CASSSQGSGEETQYF,TGCGCCAGCAGCTCACAGGGGTCAGGGGAGGAGACCCAGTACTTC
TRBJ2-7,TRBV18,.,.,CASSPDSSAHEQYF,TGTGCCAGCTCACCCGACAGCTCCGCCCACGAGCAGTACTTC
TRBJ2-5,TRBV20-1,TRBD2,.,CSARFPRTSRARETQYF,TGCAGTGCCCGATTTCCCCGGACTAGCCGGGCTCGAGAGACCCAGTACTTC
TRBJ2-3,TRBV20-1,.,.,CSARDRVRGTDTQYF,TGCAGTGCTAGAGATCGGGTCAGGGGCACAGATACGCAGTATTTT
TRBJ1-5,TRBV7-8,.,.,CPSRRRVQPHHF,TGTCCCAGCAGACGCCGGGTGCAGCCCCACCATTTT
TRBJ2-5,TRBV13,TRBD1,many,CASSPGDRAIKTQYF,TGTGCCAGCAGCCCTGGGGACAGGGCTATTAAGACCCAGTACTTC
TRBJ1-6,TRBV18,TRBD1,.,CASSLNQGAGGNSPLHF,TGTGCCAGCTCACTAAATCAGGGGGCCGGTGGTAATTCACCCCTCCACTTT
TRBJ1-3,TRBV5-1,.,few,CASSLDFRNTIYF,TGCGCCAGCAGCTTGGATTTCCGAAACACCATATATTTT